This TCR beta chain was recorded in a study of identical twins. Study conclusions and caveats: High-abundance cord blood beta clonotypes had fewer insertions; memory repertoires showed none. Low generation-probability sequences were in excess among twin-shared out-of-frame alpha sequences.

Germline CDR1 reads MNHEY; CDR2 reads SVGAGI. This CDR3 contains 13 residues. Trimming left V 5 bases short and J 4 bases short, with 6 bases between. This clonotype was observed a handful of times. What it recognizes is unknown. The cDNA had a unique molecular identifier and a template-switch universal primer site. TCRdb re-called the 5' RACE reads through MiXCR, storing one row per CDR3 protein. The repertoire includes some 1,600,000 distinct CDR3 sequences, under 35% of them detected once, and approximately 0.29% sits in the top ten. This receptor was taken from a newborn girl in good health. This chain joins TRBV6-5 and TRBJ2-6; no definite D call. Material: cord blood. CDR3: CASSNGGANVLTF. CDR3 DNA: TGTGCCAGCAGTAATGGAGGGGCCAACGTCCTGACTTTC.